This TCR beta chain was sequenced during a study of CD8 T cells in Susac syndrome. Random-hexamer reverse transcription was applied to about 0.45 to 1 ug RNA. TCRdb re-called the immunoSEQ multiplex PCR reads through MiXCR, storing one row per CDR3 protein. The table records 95,000 to 150,000 distinct CDR3 sequences, roughly 94% of them present only once. The CDR3 is made up of 13 amino acids. V lost 5 bases to trimming and J lost 1 base, with 8 bases between them. This receptor was taken from a human donor in good health. The chain employs TRBV12-3 or TRBV12-4 and TRBJ1-1; D call uncertain. Sequencing used CD4+ T cells from PBMCs. CDR3 DNA sequence: TGTGCCAGCAGTCGTCACGGGAACACTGAAGCTTTCTTT. It yields the protein CASSRHGNTEAFF.